A single sample gave rise to the 9 T cell receptor beta chains below, sequenced in a study of blood T cell repertoires in COVID-19 (dated by TCRdb to the early 2020s). Libraries were built with the immunoSEQ multiplex PCR assay. TCRdb's version of the immuneACCESS table is confined to in-frame rearrangements and falls short of the full clone set. An unresolved V gene accounts for under half of the shortfall where checked; the remainder is of unknown origin. Counted in this sample were approximately 230,000 clones; 70% to 90% of them appeared once. The ten largest clonotypes hold 2% to 2.5% of the sample. What was sequenced was peripheral blood. The receptor set was obtained from a man in his thirties or forties who had recovered from COVID-19.

V gene TRBV11-2 combines with J gene TRBJ1-6; D uncertain. V lost 1 base to trimming and J lost 4 bases, with 5 bases between them. The V gene's germline CDR1 is SGHAT and CDR2 FQNNGV. The CDR3 length is 14 residues. The CDR3 spells CASSLAVYNSPLHF. The CDR3 DNA reads as TGTGCCAGCAGCTTAGCAGTTTATAATTCACCCCTCCACTTT.

This clone occurred once. The chain couples TRBV6-5 to TRBJ2-1, with 10 bases that match TRBD2. The length of the CDR3 is 15 residues. Unmatched junction bases numbered 3, after V lost 7 bases and J lost 0 bases. Germline V gene sequence: CDR1 MNHEY, CDR2 SVGAGI. The CDR3 region is CASTSGGVSYNEQFF. In DNA, the CDR3 is TGTGCCAGCACAAGCGGGGGGGTCTCCTACAATGAGCAGTTCTTC.

This clone appeared a few times. The chain joins TRBV3-1 (or the pseudogene TRBV3-2) to TRBJ2-1, with 11 nucleotides matching TRBD2. J was trimmed by 12 bases and V by 1 base; bases with no gene match: 14. Germline V CDR1 and CDR2: LGHDT, YNNKEL (reference sequence). The length of the CDR3 is 17 residues. The chain's CDR3 is CASSQVASGGSNKGQFF. The CDR3 nucleotides are TGTGCCAGCAGCCAAGTCGCTAGCGGGGGGTCCAATAAGGGGCAGTTCTTC.

The CDR3 protein is CASSQRRGEGYEQYF. The CDR3 coding sequence is TGTGCCAGCAGCCAAAGGCGGGGGGAAGGCTACGAGCAGTACTTC. J is TRBJ2-7 and V is TRBV3-1 (or the pseudogene TRBV3-2); 8 bases align to TRBD2. Germline lookup yields CDR1 LGHDT and CDR2 YNNKEL (reference sequence). After removal of 2 bases from V and 3 bases from J, the junction contained 6 bases not matched to a gene. The CDR3 extends over 15 amino acids.

Many counts were recorded for this clone. This chain joins TRBV10-1 and TRBJ2-2, with D tentatively TRBD2 (6 bases). Germline loops: CDR1 WNHNN, CDR2 SYGVQD (reference sequence). The CDR3 spans 15 residues. V was trimmed by 6 bases and J by 4 bases, leaving 15 bases between them. The CDR3 DNA reads TGCGCCAGCAGCCGGGACTCCGCGAGCACCGGGGAGCTGTTTTTT. Its protein product is CASSRDSASTGELFF.

The J gene is TRBJ2-2, the V gene TRBV18, with 10 nucleotides matching TRBD2. This CDR3 spans 16 amino acids. Trimming took 2 bases from V and 4 from J; bases not matched to a gene: 4. The V gene's germline CDR1 is KGHSH and CDR2 LQKENI. The CDR3, as DNA: TGTGCCAGCTCACCAAACAGCGGGGGGGCCACCGGGGAGCTGTTTTTT. Its protein is CASSPNSGGATGELFF. Looking up the rest from reference TRBV18 and TRBJ2-2 gives the full variable domain: NAGVMQNPRHLVRRRGQEARLRCSPMKGHSHVYWYRQLPEEGLKFMVYLQKENIIDESGMPKERFSAEFPKEGPSILRIQQVVRGDSAAYFCASSPNSGGATGELFFGEGSRLTVL.

CDR3 coding DNA: TGTGCCAGTAGTACCCAGCCAGGGGCTATGTTTTTT. This codes for CASSTQPGAMFF. The chain carries TRBV19 and TRBJ1-4; maybe TRBD1 (6 bases). The V end was cut by 4 bases, the J end by 15 bases, with 15 bases between. Per the germline V gene, CDR1 is LNHDA and CDR2 is SQIVND (reference sequence). This CDR3 region has 12 residues.

This clone was observed a single time. This sequence joins TRBV3-1 (or the pseudogene TRBV3-2) and TRBJ2-5; TRBD1 is a possible D gene (5 bases). In germline, CDR1 is LGHDT, CDR2 YNNKEL (reference sequence). This CDR3 region has 14 residues. The V end was cut by 0 bases, the J end by 5 bases, with 10 bases between. The CDR3 bases are TGTGCCAGCAGCCAAGATCAGGGCCGGGAGACCCAGTACTTC. Protein sequence: CASSQDQGRETQYF.

The V call is TRBV2, the J call TRBJ1-4; weak D call: TRBD1 (5 bases). Germline assignment: CDR1 SNHLY and CDR2 FYNNEI. The V end lost 8 bases, the J end lost 5 bases, and 15 bases lay between the germline ends. The CDR3 is 14 residues long. CDR3 sequence reads: CASVRGVVNEKLFF. CDR3 DNA sequence: TGTGCCAGCGTTCGGGGGGTGGTCAATGAAAAACTGTTTTTT. The full variable domain, rest sourced from reference TRBV2 and TRBJ1-4, is EPEVTQTPSHQVTQMGQEVILRCVPISNHLYFYWYRQILGQKVEFLVSFYNNEISEKSEIFDDQFSVERPDGSNFTLKIRSTKLEDSAMYFCASVRGVVNEKLFFGSGTQLSVL.